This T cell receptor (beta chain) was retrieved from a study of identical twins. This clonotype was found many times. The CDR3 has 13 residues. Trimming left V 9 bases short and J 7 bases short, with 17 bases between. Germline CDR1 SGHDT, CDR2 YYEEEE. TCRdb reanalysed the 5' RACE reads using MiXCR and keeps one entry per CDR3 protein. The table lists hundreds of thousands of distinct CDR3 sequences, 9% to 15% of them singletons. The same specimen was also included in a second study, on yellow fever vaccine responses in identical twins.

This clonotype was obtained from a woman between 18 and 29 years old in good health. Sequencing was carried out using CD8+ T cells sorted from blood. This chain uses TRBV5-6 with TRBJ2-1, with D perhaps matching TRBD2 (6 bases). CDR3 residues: CATEAGGVNEQFF. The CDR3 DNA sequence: TGTGCCACAGAAGCGGGCGGAGTAAATGAGCAGTTCTTC.